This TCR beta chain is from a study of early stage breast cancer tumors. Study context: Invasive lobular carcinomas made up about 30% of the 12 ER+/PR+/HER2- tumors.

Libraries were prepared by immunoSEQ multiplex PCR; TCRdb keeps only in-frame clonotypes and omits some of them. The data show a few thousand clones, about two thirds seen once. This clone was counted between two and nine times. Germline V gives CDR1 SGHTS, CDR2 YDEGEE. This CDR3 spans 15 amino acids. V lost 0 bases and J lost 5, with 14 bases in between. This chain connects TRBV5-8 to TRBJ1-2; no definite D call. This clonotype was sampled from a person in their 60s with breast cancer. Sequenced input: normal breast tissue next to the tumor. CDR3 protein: CASSLDLRGGYGYTF. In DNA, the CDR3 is TGTGCCAGCAGCTTGGACCTACGAGGTGGGTATGGCTACACCTTC.